This TCR beta chain was captured in a study of blood T cell repertoires in COVID-19. The wider study: The analysed material was cDNA or gDNA that came from T cells, B-cell-depleted T cells, or PBMCs.

CDR3 length: 13 amino acids. V shed 7 bases and J shed 3 bases, with 14 bases lying between them. Germline V CDR1 and CDR2: SQVTM, ANQGSEA. Original data processing: Reference gene primer amplification in the assay estimated nucleated cell counts. Assay used: immunoSEQ multiplex PCR; TCRdb lists only in-frame clones, some missing. V, J and clone size reflect that table, while D and trimming were determined from the DNA. The table lists tens of thousands of clones, more than 75% of them singletons, with under 6.5% in the top ten. Sequenced sample: peripheral blood. This chain connects TRBV29-1 to TRBJ2-3; D possibly corresponds to TRBD1 (6 bases). The sequence was obtained from a man aged 50-59 years with active COVID-19. CDR3 residues: CSATGLRTDTQYF. In DNA, the CDR3 is TGCAGCGCAACAGGGTTGAGAACAGATACGCAGTATTTT.